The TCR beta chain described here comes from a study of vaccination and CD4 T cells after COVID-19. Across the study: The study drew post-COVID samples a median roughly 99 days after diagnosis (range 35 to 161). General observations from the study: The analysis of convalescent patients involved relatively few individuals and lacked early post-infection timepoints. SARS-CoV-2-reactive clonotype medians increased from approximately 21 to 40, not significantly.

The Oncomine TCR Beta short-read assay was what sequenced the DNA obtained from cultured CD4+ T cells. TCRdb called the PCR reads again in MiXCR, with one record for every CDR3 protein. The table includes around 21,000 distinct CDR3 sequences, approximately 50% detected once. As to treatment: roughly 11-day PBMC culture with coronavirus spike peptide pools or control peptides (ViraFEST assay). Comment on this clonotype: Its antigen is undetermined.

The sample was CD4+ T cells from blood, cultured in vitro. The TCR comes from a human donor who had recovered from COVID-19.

The CDR3 is CASSPTTGGPTGEQYF. In DNA, the CDR3 is TGTGCCAGCAGCCCAACGACAGGGGGCCCCACGGGCGAGCAGTACTTC. The chain employs TRBV7-9 and TRBJ2-7; 10 bases align to TRBD1. This CDR3 has 16 residues. Germline-derived CDR1 and CDR2 are SEHNR and FQNEAQ (reference sequence). Losses at the gene ends were 5 bases for V and 6 bases for J; bases not matched to a gene: 13. The whole variable domain, remainder taken from reference TRBV7-9 and TRBJ2-7, is DTGVSQNPRHKITKRGQNVTFRCDPISEHNRLYWYRQTLGQGPEFLTYFQNEAQLEKSRLLSDRFSAERPKGSFSTLEIQRTEQGDSAMYLCASSPTTGGPTGEQYFGPGTRLTVT.